A single sample is the source of the 3 T cell receptor beta chains below, sequenced in a study of technical replicates of blood from a few donors. Clones were sequenced by immunoSEQ multiplex PCR, and TCRdb holds only the in-frame ones, with some missing. The table shows roughly 50,000 clones, with about 95% occurring only once. The sample was PBMCs. The receptor source for this set is a human donor in good health. Some clones in this sample may be carry-over from other donors' samples.

The chain carries TRBV5-6 and TRBJ2-7, with 7 bases lining up with TRBD1. Germline V gene lookup returns CDR1 SGHDT and CDR2 YYEEEE. V dropped 9 bases and J dropped 3; count of bases not matched to a gene: 12. This CDR3 has 14 residues. CDR3 DNA: TGTGCCACCGCCCCGTCGACAGGGAACTACGAGCAGTACTTC. It encodes CATAPSTGNYEQYF.

This chain connects TRBV18 to TRBJ2-1; unclear D gene. V was clipped by 3 bases and J by 1 base, with 13 bases between them. Looked up from germline, CDR1 is KGHSH and CDR2 is LQKENI. The CDR3 extends over 16 amino acids. The CDR3 coding sequence is TGTGCCAGCTCACCCAATGTAGCCGGGTCCTACAATGAGCAGTTCTTC. The encoded protein is CASSPNVAGSYNEQFF.

The rearrangement joins TRBV25-1 to TRBJ1-2; D possibly corresponds to TRBD1 (6 bases). CDR1 and CDR2 from the germline V gene are MGHDK and SYGVNS. Trimming removed 2 bases at V and 3 bases at J, with 19 bases between. The CDR3 contains 17 residues. In DNA, the CDR3 is TGTGCCAGCAGTGAAGGGGGCGCGAAATTCGGGGACTATGGCTACACCTTC. Its translation: CASSEGGAKFGDYGYTF.